This is a list of T cell receptor beta chains from one sample in a study of Graves' ophthalmopathy and Graves' hyperthyroidism. TCRdb recomputed calls from the multiplex PCR reads with MiXCR, one row per CDR3 protein. The sample carries some 1.1 million distinct CDR3 sequences, less than 45% recorded once. Material: peripheral blood or thyroid tissue (not recorded which). These receptors were obtained from an adult man with Graves' hyperthyroidism. Each CDR3 is given without its conserved first and last residue. The order of the fields is clone size, V gene, J gene, CDR3 protein. Clone size is not always given. Where it is, it says once, few, many or a class for expanded clones.

abundance: many; v_gene: TRBV7-8; j_gene: TRBJ2-7; CDR3aa: ASTDQVDPRDYEQY
abundance: -; v_gene: TRBV5-1; j_gene: TRBJ2-5; CDR3aa: ASSFQPGQGITVETQY
abundance: -; v_gene: TRBV27; j_gene: TRBJ1-2; CDR3aa: ASKGSGEPILGYT
abundance: many; v_gene: TRBV29-1; j_gene: TRBJ2-7; CDR3aa: SVEPEMGSSLYEQY
abundance: few; v_gene: TRBV9; j_gene: TRBJ2-7; CDR3aa: ASSQRSNEQY
abundance: -; v_gene: TRBV7-2; j_gene: TRBJ1-5; CDR3aa: ASSLFQIGGHQPQH
abundance: -; v_gene: TRBV7-2; j_gene: TRBJ1-5; CDR3aa: ASSLRTSGGRGAPQH
abundance: few; v_gene: TRBV10-2; j_gene: TRBJ1-2; CDR3aa: ASSDRTDYGYT
abundance: -; v_gene: TRBV10-3; j_gene: TRBJ2-5; CDR3aa: ATGAGPY
abundance: -; v_gene: TRBV25-1; j_gene: TRBJ1-1; CDR3aa: ASRPSPGQGASAEAF
abundance: -; v_gene: TRBV5-6; j_gene: TRBJ2-2; CDR3aa: ASSSAGTLNTGELF
abundance: few; v_gene: TRBV9; j_gene: TRBJ1-6; CDR3aa: ASSAGQGTPLH
abundance: -; v_gene: TRBV20-1; j_gene: TRBJ2-7; CDR3aa: SAVLAGGGEQY
abundance: few; v_gene: TRBV11-3; j_gene: TRBJ2-7; CDR3aa: ASSSHLMGKQY
abundance: many; v_gene: TRBV2; j_gene: TRBJ2-5; CDR3aa: ASQSIVRVETQY
abundance: -; v_gene: TRBV5-1; j_gene: TRBJ2-5; CDR3aa: ASNQHRETQY
abundance: many; v_gene: TRBV20-1; j_gene: TRBJ2-5; CDR3aa: SAKDYSNQY
abundance: many; v_gene: TRBV24-1; j_gene: TRBJ1-5; CDR3aa: ATSEKYSNQPQH
abundance: -; v_gene: TRBV7-9; j_gene: TRBJ2-5; CDR3aa: ASSKAGLQETQY
abundance: -; v_gene: TRBV20-1; j_gene: TRBJ2-5; CDR3aa: SAILGGVETQY
abundance: -; v_gene: TRBV29-1; j_gene: TRBJ1-2; CDR3aa: SVWTGQENIYGYT
abundance: many; v_gene: TRBV10-3; j_gene: TRBJ1-2; CDR3aa: AIRGELYGYT
abundance: -; v_gene: TRBV7-3; j_gene: TRBJ2-3; CDR3aa: ASSLQAGAGDTQY
abundance: -; v_gene: TRBV7-6; j_gene: TRBJ2-7; CDR3aa: ASSSIAGGQY